This T cell receptor beta chain comes out of a study of tumor-infiltrating lymphocytes in primary liver carcinoma. Study information: Patients comprised men and women whose ages fell between 30 and 69 years. Study-level points and caveats: Blood's top-250-clone fraction was significantly lower than that of tumors (p = 0.039). It was tumor-adjacent and tumor-blood pairs that overlapped less than tumor region pairs did.

Germline loops: CDR1 LGHNA, CDR2 YNFKEQ. This CDR3 has 16 residues. TCR beta cDNA came from approximately 490 ng total RNA, primed with a constant-region primer. Employing slightly modified ARM-PCR, three nested multiplex PCR rounds were run, and these gave rise to the TCR beta libraries. The two initial PCR rounds, roughly 10 cycles each, used TRBV1-TRBV30 forward and C-beta reverse primers. From the multiplex PCR reads, TCRdb called clonotypes with MiXCR, one entry per CDR3 protein. The sample records around 80,000 distinct CDR3 sequences, 69% being singletons. About this clonotype: Its antigen is not known. A read error may produce the germline difference seen at one junction end.

Extraction of RNA together with DNA used roughly 19-32 mg of unsorted bulk tissue. No treatment had been given to the patients, who were chronically infected with HBV. This sequence was found in a man aged 35 to 55 with primary liver carcinoma and hepatitis B virus infection. V is TRBV4-2 and J is TRBJ2-7, with a tentative D call TRBD2 (5 bases). The specimen sequenced was tumor-adjacent normal liver tissue. The chain's CDR3 is CASSQVANGVSYEQYF. CDR3 sequence (DNA): TGTGCCAGCAGCCAAGTGGCTAACGGGGTTTCCTATGAGCAGTACTTC.